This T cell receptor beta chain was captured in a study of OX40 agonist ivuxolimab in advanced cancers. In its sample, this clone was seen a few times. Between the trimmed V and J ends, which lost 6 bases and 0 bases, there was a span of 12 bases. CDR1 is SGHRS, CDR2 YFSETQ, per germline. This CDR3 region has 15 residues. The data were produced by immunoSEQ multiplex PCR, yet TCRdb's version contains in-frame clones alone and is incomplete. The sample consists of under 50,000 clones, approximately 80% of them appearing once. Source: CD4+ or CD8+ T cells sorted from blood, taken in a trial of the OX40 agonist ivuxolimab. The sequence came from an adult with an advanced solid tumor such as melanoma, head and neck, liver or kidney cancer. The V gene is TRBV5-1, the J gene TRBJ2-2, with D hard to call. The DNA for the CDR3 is TGCGCCAGCAAAAAGGGATCCGCGAACACCGGGGAGCTGTTTTTT. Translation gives CASKKGSANTGELFF.